Presented here are 3 T cell receptor beta chains from one specimen sequenced in a study of CD8+CD57+ T cells in acquired aplastic anemia. Using genomic DNA as the template, TCR beta VDJ and CDR3 profiling was carried out. TCRdb processed the reads anew with MiXCR; each CDR3 protein has one entry. The table has about 210,000 distinct CDR3 sequences, about 37% seen once. The sample comprised sorted CD4+, CD8+, or CD8+CD57+ T cells (not recorded which) from PBMCs. The origin of the receptors is a human donor in good health, serving as a control.

As regards this clonotype: Just one base apart from a much larger clone, this may be a read error. This sequence joins TRBV2 and TRBJ2-7; the D call may be TRBD1 or TRBD2 (6 bases each). CDR3 size: 16 residues. Germline V gives CDR1 SNHLY, CDR2 FYNNEI. The ends were cut back, 11 bases at V and 5 bases at J, with 28 bases in the middle. The CDR3 protein is CAGIRRGVLNGDEQYF. Here the CDR3 DNA reads TGTGCCGGTATTAGAAGGGGGGTCCTAAATGGAGACGAGCAGTACTTC. The full variable domain, rest sourced from reference TRBV2 and TRBJ2-7, is EPEVTQTPSHQVTQMGQEVILRCVPISNHLYFYWYRQILGQKVEFLVSFYNNEISEKSEIFDDQFSVERPDGSNFTLKIRSTKLEDSAMYFCAGIRRGVLNGDEQYFGPGTRLTVT.

Regarding this clonotype: This may be a read error: a much more frequent sequence differs by one nucleotide. V is TRBV20-1 and J is TRBJ2-7; 11 bases map to TRBD2. In germline, CDR1 is DFQATT, CDR2 SNEGSKA (reference sequence). This CDR3 contains 15 residues. V trimming: 5 bases; J trimming: 2 bases; junction bases outside the gene matches: 8. CDR3 DNA sequence: TGCAGTGCTTCGAATCTAGCGGGGGGTACCTACGAGCAGTACTTC. Protein: CSASNLAGGTYEQYF.

The V call is TRBV19, the J call TRBJ1-4; possible D gene TRBD1, 6 bases. CDR1 is LNHDA and CDR2 is SQIVND in the germline V gene (reference sequence). The CDR3 is 14 amino acids. The ends were cut back, 9 bases at V and 6 bases at J, with 17 bases in the middle. CDR3 sequence (DNA): TGTGCCAGCAGTTACTGGCAGGGGCATGAAAAACTGTTTTTT. Translation gives CASSYWQGHEKLFF.